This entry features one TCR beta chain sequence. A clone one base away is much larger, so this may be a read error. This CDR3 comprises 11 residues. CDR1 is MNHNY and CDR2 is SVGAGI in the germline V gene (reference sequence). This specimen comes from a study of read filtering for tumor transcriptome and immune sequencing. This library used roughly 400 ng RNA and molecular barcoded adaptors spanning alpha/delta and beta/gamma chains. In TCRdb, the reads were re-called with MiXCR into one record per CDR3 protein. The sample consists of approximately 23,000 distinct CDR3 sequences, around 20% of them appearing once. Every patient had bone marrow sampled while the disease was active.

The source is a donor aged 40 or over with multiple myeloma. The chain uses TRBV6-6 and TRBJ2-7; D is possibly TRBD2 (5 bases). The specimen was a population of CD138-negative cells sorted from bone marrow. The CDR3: CGSTPGWQQYF. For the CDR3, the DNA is TGTGGCAGCACCCCGGGGTGGCAGCAGTACTTC.